These T cell receptor beta chains were read from a single sample in a study of control samples from healthy donors and cancer patients. The data were produced by immunoSEQ multiplex PCR, yet TCRdb's version contains in-frame clones alone and is incomplete. The sample has roughly 86,000 clones; 93% are singletons. Sequenced material: blood. The origin of the receptors is a woman in her twenties or thirties in good health. CDR3s include the opening cysteine and the closing phenylalanine or tryptophan. Each record gives: V gene, J gene, D gene, CDR3 DNA, CDR3 protein. A D gene is named only where the DNA matches it firmly.

V gene: TRBV19; J gene: TRBJ1-1; D gene: .; CDR3 DNA: TGTGCCAGTAAATATCCGGGGGTCCCTGAAGCTTTCTTT; CDR3 protein: CASKYPGVPEAFF
V gene: TRBV18; J gene: TRBJ2-7; D gene: .; CDR3 DNA: TGTGCCAGCTCACCACCCCCCCCGGCCTACGAGCAGTACTTC; CDR3 protein: CASSPPPPAYEQYF
V gene: TRBV5-1; J gene: TRBJ1-1; D gene: .; CDR3 DNA: TGCGCCAGCACCGCGGCAGGCGGGTACACTGAAGCTTTCTTT; CDR3 protein: CASTAAGGYTEAFF
V gene: TRBV7-3; J gene: TRBJ2-7; D gene: .; CDR3 DNA: TGTGCCAGCAGCTTAAGGGGCGGGGCCGCCTACGAGCAGTACTTC; CDR3 protein: CASSLRGGAAYEQYF
V gene: TRBV28; J gene: TRBJ1-2; D gene: .; CDR3 DNA: TGTGCCAGCAGGCGCGGGACACCCTGGGATGGCTACACCTTC; CDR3 protein: CASRRGTPWDGYTF
V gene: TRBV29-1; J gene: TRBJ1-1; D gene: TRBD1; CDR3 DNA: TGCAGCACAAGGACAGGGGGCGAAGTGACTGAAGCTTTCTTT; CDR3 protein: CSTRTGGEVTEAFF
V gene: TRBV2; J gene: TRBJ1-4; D gene: TRBD1; CDR3 DNA: TGTGCCAGCTCAGGACAGGGGGCCGGAAAACTGTTTTTT; CDR3 protein: CASSGQGAGKLFF
V gene: TRBV4-1; J gene: TRBJ2-3; D gene: .; CDR3 DNA: TGCGCCAGCAGCCAAGCGGGGGGCCTTTTCACAGATACGCAGTATTTT; CDR3 protein: CASSQAGGLFTDTQYF
V gene: TRBV30; J gene: TRBJ2-1; D gene: TRBD2; CDR3 DNA: TGTGCCTGGAGTCGCGGGGGGGCCTACAATGAGCAGTTCTTC; CDR3 protein: CAWSRGGAYNEQFF
V gene: TRBV19; J gene: TRBJ1-5; D gene: .; CDR3 DNA: TGTGCCAGTAGTATCGAGGGGTATCAGCCCCAGCATTTT; CDR3 protein: CASSIEGYQPQHF
V gene: TRBV7-9; J gene: TRBJ1-2; D gene: TRBD1; CDR3 DNA: TGTGCCAGCAGCCCGACAGGGGGCAGTGGCTACACCTTC; CDR3 protein: CASSPTGGSGYTF
V gene: TRBV28; J gene: TRBJ2-7; D gene: TRBD2; CDR3 DNA: TGTGCCAGCAGTTTTAGCGGGCTCACCTACGAGCAGTACTTC; CDR3 protein: CASSFSGLTYEQYF
V gene: TRBV29-1; J gene: TRBJ1-1; D gene: .; CDR3 DNA: TGCAGCGTTGAAGAAGGCGCTGACACTGAAGCTTTCTTT; CDR3 protein: CSVEEGADTEAFF
V gene: TRBV3-1/TRBV3-2; J gene: TRBJ1-2; D gene: .; CDR3 DNA: TGTGCCAGCAGCCCCGGGCAGGGCCACTATGGCTACACCTTC; CDR3 protein: CASSPGQGHYGYTF
V gene: TRBV7-3; J gene: TRBJ1-6; D gene: .; CDR3 DNA: TGTGCCAGCAGCTTAACTGGACCCAAATCCACAGGGCCGAATTCACCCCTCCACTTT; CDR3 protein: CASSLTGPKSTGPNSPLHF
V gene: TRBV28; J gene: TRBJ1-4; D gene: .; CDR3 DNA: TGTGCCAGCAGTTCCTACAGTGCGGGGGGGGTAAAACTGTTTTTT; CDR3 protein: CASSSYSAGGVKLFF
V gene: TRBV11-2; J gene: TRBJ2-3; D gene: .; CDR3 DNA: TGTGCCAGCAGCTTCGGGTTAGGCACAGATACGCAGTATTTT; CDR3 protein: CASSFGLGTDTQYF
V gene: TRBV5-6; J gene: TRBJ1-2; D gene: .; CDR3 DNA: TGTGCCAGCAGCTTGGGCAGCTTTGGCTACACCTTC; CDR3 protein: CASSLGSFGYTF
V gene: TRBV6-5; J gene: TRBJ2-7; D gene: TRBD1; CDR3 DNA: TGTGCCAGCAATTCCGGGACAGGGGAGGGGGTCGAGCAGTACTTC; CDR3 protein: CASNSGTGEGVEQYF
V gene: TRBV19; J gene: TRBJ2-7; D gene: .; CDR3 DNA: TGTGCCAGTAGTGTCCGGGACGGATCTTCTCCCTACGAGCAGTACTTC; CDR3 protein: CASSVRDGSSPYEQYF